One sample yielded the 31 T cell receptor beta chains listed below, sequenced in a study of technical replicates of blood from a handful of donors (dated by TCRdb to about 2017). Library method: the immunoSEQ multiplex PCR assay. Held by TCRdb, this immuneACCESS table contains in-frame sequences only and omits some clones. Under half of the omission traces to an unresolved V gene where checked; the cause of the rest is unknown. This sample lists 60,000 to 65,000 clones; 90% to 95% were detected once. The ten largest clones represent about 4.6% of the sample. Sequenced material: PBMCs. These receptors all come from a human donor in good health. Some clones in this sample may be carry-over from other donors' samples.

The rearrangement uses TRBV15 and TRBJ2-5, with D possibly TRBD2 on 5 matching bases. CDR3 length: 11 amino acids. Trimming removed 5 bases from V and 10 bases from J, with 11 bases in between. Germline CDR1 is LNHNV and CDR2 is YYDKDF (reference sequence). CDR3 DNA sequence: TGTGCCACCAGCCGAACCGGGGACCAGTACTTC. Translating gives CATSRTGDQYF.

This clone was recorded only once. The rearrangement uses TRBV28 and TRBJ1-5; D possibly corresponds to TRBD1 (5 bases). Germline lookup yields CDR1 MDHEN and CDR2 SYDVKM. The CDR3 loop spans 14 amino acids. The ends were cut back, 5 bases at V and 4 bases at J, with 12 bases in the middle. The CDR3 here is CASSPLRQNQPQHF. Written as DNA, the CDR3 is TGTGCCAGCAGTCCATTAAGACAGAATCAGCCCCAGCATTTT.

The CDR3 reads CASSIRGQGSSDYGYTF. In DNA, the CDR3 is TGTGCCAGTAGTATACGGGGACAGGGCTCTTCGGACTATGGCTACACCTTC. The rearrangement uses TRBV19 and TRBJ1-2; 9 bases line up with TRBD1. V was pared by 2 bases and J by 3 bases, with 10 bases of the junction left unmatched. The V gene's germline CDR1 is LNHDA and CDR2 SQIVND (reference sequence). CDR3 length: 17 residues.

This clone was picked up one time. The chain couples TRBV9 to TRBJ1-2, with D uncertain. Trimming stripped 0 bases from V and 8 bases from J, with 14 bases between. Germline V gives CDR1 SGDLS, CDR2 YYNGEE. The length of the CDR3 is 14 residues. The CDR3 DNA is TGTGCCAGCAGCGTAGATATAGGGCCTAGCGGCTACACCTTC. Amino acids: CASSVDIGPSGYTF.

The CDR3 sequence is CASSNYRKEWQYF. The DNA for the CDR3 is TGTGCCAGCAGCAACTACCGGAAAGAGTGGCAGTACTTC. This sequence joins TRBV11-2 and TRBJ2-5; no definite D call. This CDR3 comprises 13 residues. The V and J ends lost 5 bases and 11 bases respectively, with 18 bases between them. CDR1 and CDR2 from the germline V gene are SGHAT and FQNNGV.

The chain is built from TRBV16 and TRBJ1-1, with D hard to call. This CDR3 has 15 residues. Germline V gene sequence: CDR1 KGHSY, CDR2 FQNENV. Trimming left V 4 bases short and J 4 bases short, with 16 bases between. The CDR3 coding sequence is TGTGCCAGCAGCCCGAATTCGAAACTTGGCACTGAAGCTTTCTTT. Its protein product is CASSPNSKLGTEAFF.

This clone has a single count. The genes are TRBV6-1 and TRBJ2-7, with D possibly TRBD1 on 6 matching bases. This CDR3 spans 15 amino acids. The V gene lost 10 bases and the J gene lost 7 bases, with 26 bases spanning the gap. Germline assignment: CDR1 MNHNS and CDR2 SASEGT. The CDR3 here is CATQGGLRVSWEQYF. CDR3 in DNA: TGTGCCACTCAAGGGGGTCTGAGGGTTTCCTGGGAGCAGTACTTC.

V gene TRBV18 combines with J gene TRBJ1-1; 11 bases are shared with TRBD1. Germline CDR1 and CDR2: KGHSH and LQKENI. V gave up 6 bases and J gave up 1 base; unmatched junction bases: 4. CDR3 length: 15 residues. The CDR3 sequence is CASSGTGGPNTEAFF. CDR3 in DNA: TGTGCCAGCTCCGGGACAGGGGGACCGAACACTGAAGCTTTCTTT.

The chain couples TRBV28 to TRBJ1-3; 8 positions agree with TRBD1. V shed 5 bases, J shed 4 bases, and the junction held 10 bases outside the gene matches. This CDR3 is built from 16 residues. Germline CDR1 MDHEN, CDR2 SYDVKM. The CDR3 protein is CASSPDRAVGGNTIYF. The DNA for the CDR3 is TGTGCCAGCAGTCCGGACAGGGCGGTCGGGGGAAACACCATATATTTT.

The chain joins TRBV4-2 to TRBJ1-2; D is unresolved. The V gene's germline CDR1 is LGHNA and CDR2 YNFKEQ. This CDR3 spans 17 amino acids. V was clipped by 1 base and J by 4 bases, with 19 bases between them. The CDR3 DNA follows: TGTGCCAGCAGCCAAGGGGCAGGACTCCACCTTTCCTATGGCTACACCTTC. Translated, it gives CASSQGAGLHLSYGYTF.

The chain is built from TRBV2 and TRBJ2-5, with D tentatively TRBD1 (6 bases). The CDR3 consists of 13 residues. V dropped 6 bases and J dropped 5 bases, with 13 bases sitting between them. CDR1 is SNHLY, CDR2 FYNNEI, per germline. The CDR3 sequence is CASRGGVGETQYF. The CDR3 DNA is TGTGCCAGCAGAGGGGGTGTCGGGGAGACCCAGTACTTC.

The genes are TRBV5-1 and TRBJ1-3; 7 positions agree with TRBD1. Germline V gene sequence: CDR1 SGHRS, CDR2 YFSETQ. The trim removed 4 bases at V and 3 bases at J, leaving 13 bases unmatched. This CDR3 contains 17 residues. The CDR3 DNA sequence: TGCGCCAGCAGCCCCGGTGGCCAGGGGGTTATTGGAAACACCATATATTTT. It yields the protein CASSPGGQGVIGNTIYF.

The genes are TRBV7-2 and TRBJ2-7; D not resolved. Trimming left V 5 bases short and J 4 bases short, with 6 bases between. The CDR3 contains 11 residues. Germline values: CDR1 SGHTA, CDR2 FQGNSA. The CDR3 region is CASSQHYEQYF. CDR3 DNA sequence: TGTGCCAGCAGCCAACATTACGAGCAGTACTTC.

The chain uses TRBV18 and TRBJ2-7; 7 nucleotides agree with TRBD1. V shed 5 bases and J 3 bases; nucleotides not matched to a gene: 4. Per the germline V gene, CDR1 is KGHSH and CDR2 is LQKENI. CDR3 length: 13 residues. The CDR3 nucleotides are TGTGCCAGCTCATCGGGACAGCTCTACGAGCAGTACTTC. Amino acid sequence: CASSSGQLYEQYF. Together with reference TRBV18 and TRBJ2-7, the CDR3 gives the full variable domain: NAGVMQNPRHLVRRRGQEARLRCSPMKGHSHVYWYRQLPEEGLKFMVYLQKENIIDESGMPKERFSAEFPKEGPSILRIQQVVRGDSAAYFCASSSGQLYEQYFGPGTRLTVT.

The rearrangement joins TRBV10-3 to TRBJ2-3; D gene uncertain. CDR3 length equals 15 residues. Between the trimmed V and J ends, which lost 4 bases and 4 bases, there was a span of 15 bases. CDR1 and CDR2 from the germline V gene are ENHRY and SYGVKD. The CDR3 DNA sequence: TGTGCCATCAGTGGGGTTGTGGGCCAGGCAGATACGCAGTATTTT. Its translation is CAISGVVGQADTQYF.

The gene calls are TRBV6-1 and TRBJ1-2; TRBD1 might be the D (5 bases). V lost 0 bases and J 6 bases, leaving 8 bases between the germline ends. This CDR3 region has 13 residues. In germline, CDR1 is MNHNS, CDR2 SASEGT. This chain's CDR3 is CASSEAGDDGYTF. The CDR3 DNA sequence: TGTGCCAGCAGTGAAGCAGGGGATGATGGCTACACCTTC.

The chain carries TRBV7-2 and TRBJ2-7; weak D call: TRBD2 (6 bases). The V end was cut by 4 bases, the J end by 3 bases, with 10 bases between. Germline CDR1 and CDR2: SGHTA and FQGNSA. This CDR3 region has 13 residues. In DNA, the CDR3 is TGTGCCAGCAGCTCCGTAGCGGACTACGAGCAGTACTTC. It codes for CASSSVADYEQYF. Variable domain in full (rest from reference TRBV7-2 and TRBJ2-7): GAGVSQSPSNKVTEKGKDVELRCDPISGHTALYWYRQSLGQGLEFLIYFQGNSAPDKSGLPSDRFSAERTGGSVSTLTIQRTQQEDSAVYLCASSSVADYEQYFGPGTRLTVT.

The V call is TRBV13, the J call TRBJ2-1; 10 bases match TRBD2. The length of the CDR3 is 18 residues. The junction had 12 bases not matched to a gene; V was cut back by 1 base and J by 6 bases. In germline, CDR1 is PRHDT, CDR2 FYEKMQ (reference sequence). CDR3: CASSLVVGSGGLTNEQFF. The CDR3 DNA is TGTGCCAGCAGCTTAGTGGTCGGTAGCGGGGGGCTCACCAATGAGCAGTTCTTC.

The chain employs TRBV7-9 and TRBJ1-4; a possible D gene is TRBD1 (5 bases). The CDR3 runs to 15 residues. V dropped 3 bases and J dropped 4 bases, with 12 bases sitting between them. Per the germline V gene, CDR1 is SEHNR and CDR2 is FQNEAQ (reference sequence). The CDR3 sequence: CASSLVGLDNEKLFF. CDR3 DNA sequence: TGTGCCAGCAGCTTGGTGGGACTCGATAATGAAAAACTGTTTTTT.

V and J are TRBV5-1 and TRBJ2-1; 12 bases are shared with TRBD2. Trimming at V came to 0 bases and at J to 9 bases, leaving 4 bases not matched to a gene. This CDR3 has 15 residues. The germline V gene encodes CDR1 SGHRS and CDR2 YFSETQ. The CDR3 DNA reads TGCGCCAGCAGCTTGGAGCTAGCGGGGGGGTTTGAGCAGTTCTTC. Protein: CASSLELAGGFEQFF.

The rearrangement links TRBV7-2 to TRBJ2-3, with D unresolved. CDR1 and CDR2 (germline): SGHTA, FQGNSA. Trimming removed 5 bases from V and 7 bases from J, with 10 bases in between. The CDR3 has 12 amino acids. CDR3 protein: CASSLPGYTQYF. In DNA, the CDR3 is TGTGCCAGCAGCCTTCCAGGCTATACGCAGTATTTT.

The chain combines TRBV7-9 with TRBJ1-4; unclear D gene. Trimming removed 5 bases from V and 4 bases from J, with 11 bases in between. Germline CDR1 and CDR2: SEHNR and FQNEAQ (reference sequence). CDR3 size: 14 residues. CDR3 protein: CASSPGRSNEKLFF. The CDR3 bases are TGTGCCAGCAGCCCGGGTCGGAGTAATGAAAAACTGTTTTTT.

J is TRBJ2-3 and V is TRBV7-9, with TRBD1 matching over 7 bases. Germline-derived CDR1 and CDR2 are SEHNR and FQNEAQ (reference sequence). The V gene end was trimmed by 3 bases and the J gene end by 0 bases; junction bases not matched to a gene: 3. The CDR3 totals 15 residues. The CDR3 DNA reads as TGTGCCAGCAGCTTTTACAGGGGAAGCACAGATACGCAGTATTTT. Translated: CASSFYRGSTDTQYF.

The chain employs TRBV27 and TRBJ2-4; 10 bases match TRBD2. The CDR3 contains 17 residues. The germline gives CDR1 MNHEY, CDR2 SMNVEV (reference sequence). The V gene end was trimmed by 3 bases and the J gene end by 4 bases; junction bases not matched to a gene: 9. The CDR3 here is CASSFHPSGGGKNIQYF. The CDR3 DNA reads TGTGCCAGCAGTTTCCATCCTAGCGGGGGTGGAAAAAACATTCAGTACTTC.

The DNA for the CDR3 is TGTGCCAGCAGCTTCGGCGGCTCCACGGAGACCCAGTACTTC. Translating it yields CASSFGGSTETQYF. The V and J genes are TRBV7-2 and TRBJ2-5; the D is unclear. CDR3 length equals 14 residues. V was trimmed by 3 bases and J by 5 bases, leaving 13 bases between them. Germline loops: CDR1 SGHTA, CDR2 FQGNSA. Supplemented by reference TRBV7-2 and TRBJ2-5, the full variable domain reads GAGVSQSPSNKVTEKGKDVELRCDPISGHTALYWYRQSLGQGLEFLIYFQGNSAPDKSGLPSDRFSAERTGGSVSTLTIQRTQQEDSAVYLCASSFGGSTETQYFGPGTRLLVL.

In nucleotides, the CDR3 is TGTGCCAGCAGCTTGGGTAGAGGGACCATATATTTT. It encodes CASSLGRGTIYF. The gene calls are TRBV5-4 and TRBJ1-3, with D uncertain. Germline CDR1 is SGHNT and CDR2 is YYREEE (reference sequence). The CDR3 spans 12 residues. Trimming removed 0 bases from V and 10 bases from J, with 8 bases in between.

The chain uses TRBV14 and TRBJ2-1; TRBD2 aligns across 9 bases. Trimming cost V 0 bases and J 10 bases; bases outside gene matches: 1. CDR1 is SGHDN and CDR2 is FVKESK in the germline V gene. The CDR3 runs 13 residues. The CDR3 DNA reads as TGTGCCAGCAGCCAAGATCTAGCGGGGGAGCAGTTCTTC. Protein sequence: CASSQDLAGEQFF. Complete variable domain (other parts from reference TRBV14 and TRBJ2-1): EAGVTQFPSHSVIEKGQTVTLRCDPISGHDNLYWYRRVMGKEIKFLLHFVKESKQDESGMPNNRFLAERTGGTYSTLKVQPAELEDSGVYFCASSQDLAGEQFFGPGTRLTVL.

This chain uses TRBV19 with TRBJ1-6, with 8 bases fitting TRBD1. J was trimmed by 7 bases and V by 5 bases; bases with no gene match: 4. The CDR3 has 14 amino acids. Germline V gene sequence: CDR1 LNHDA, CDR2 SQIVND (reference sequence). For the CDR3, the DNA is TGTGCCAGTAGTTGGACAGGGCCCAATTCACCCCTCCACTTT. It encodes CASSWTGPNSPLHF.

The genes are TRBV6-5 and TRBJ2-5; 8 nucleotides align to TRBD2. J gave up 3 bases and V 2 bases, and 8 bases lay outside the gene matches. Germline CDR1 MNHEY, CDR2 SVGAGI. This CDR3 region has 16 residues. DNA of the CDR3: TGTGCCAGCAGTTACCCCGGGGGAGCGGGGGAAGAGACCCAGTACTTC. This sequence encodes CASSYPGGAGEETQYF.

The chain links TRBV18 to TRBJ1-1; the match to TRBD1 covers 7 bases. The CDR3 totals 14 residues. Germline assignment: CDR1 KGHSH and CDR2 LQKENI. Trimming cost V 1 base and J 4 bases; bases outside gene matches: 3. CDR3 in DNA: TGTGCCAGCTCACCACTGACAGGGTCCACTGAAGCTTTCTTT. Its protein product is CASSPLTGSTEAFF.

The chain employs TRBV7-9 and TRBJ1-1; D is undetermined. CDR1 SEHNR and CDR2 FQNEAQ come from the germline V gene (reference sequence). This CDR3 is 12 amino acids long. For the CDR3, the DNA is TGTGCAGGCACAGACATGAACACTGAAGCTTTCTTT. Its translation is CAGTDMNTEAFF.